This T cell receptor beta chain was retrieved from a study of Ad26.COV2.S vaccination and SARS-CoV-2 variants. Study overall: Donor got 5x10^10 or 1x10^11 viral particles of Ad26.COV2.S. Findings of the study overall: It is possible that the TCR breadth and depth analyses underestimated the total T cell responses. People who got the vaccine or the placebo had similar non-spike TCR breadth.

About this clone itself: What it binds is unknown.

The protocol was immunoSEQ multiplex PCR, while the TCRdb copy is restricted to in-frame clones and leaves out a portion. This sample carries more than 300,000 clones, about 82% of them seen once, and the ten largest clones take more than 1.5%. The germline V gene has CDR1 KGHSH and CDR2 LQKENI. The CDR3 sequence is 15 residues long. V was clipped by 6 bases and J by 4 bases; unmatched bases: 9. Described treatment: roughly 19 received Ad26.COV2.S at low or high dose, single or two shots; roughly five received placebo; per-sample allocation not given. Sampling was performed 63 days after the first vaccine or placebo injection.

The rearrangement links TRBV18 to TRBJ2-1; 7 bases agree with TRBD2. The sequencing used peripheral blood, collected in a trial of Ad26.COV2.S vaccine versus placebo. This sequence originates from a person aged 18-60 years who received the Ad26.COV2.S COVID-19 vaccine or a placebo. As DNA, the CDR3 is TGTGCCAGCTCCCCTCTAGCGGCCGATTACAATGAGCAGTTCTTC. Protein: CASSPLAADYNEQFF.